This T cell receptor beta chain was sequenced in a study of blood T cell repertoires in COVID-19. Study-wide background: The United States, Italy and Spain provided the acute and convalescent COVID-19 samples.

V was clipped by 0 bases and J by 2 bases, with 10 bases between them. Germline V gene lookup returns CDR1 SGHDN and CDR2 FVKESK. This CDR3 is built from 15 residues. Assay used: immunoSEQ multiplex PCR; TCRdb lists only in-frame clones, some missing. Here the sample spans about 230,000 clones, roughly 84% being singletons. The V gene is TRBV14, the J gene TRBJ1-1, with D tentatively TRBD1 (5 bases). The specimen was peripheral blood. This clonotype was obtained from a man aged 40-50 years with acute or convalescent COVID-19. The CDR3 region has the DNA TGTGCCAGCAGCCAAGAATGGACAAGCAACACTGAAGCTTTCTTT. It is translated as CASSQEWTSNTEAFF.